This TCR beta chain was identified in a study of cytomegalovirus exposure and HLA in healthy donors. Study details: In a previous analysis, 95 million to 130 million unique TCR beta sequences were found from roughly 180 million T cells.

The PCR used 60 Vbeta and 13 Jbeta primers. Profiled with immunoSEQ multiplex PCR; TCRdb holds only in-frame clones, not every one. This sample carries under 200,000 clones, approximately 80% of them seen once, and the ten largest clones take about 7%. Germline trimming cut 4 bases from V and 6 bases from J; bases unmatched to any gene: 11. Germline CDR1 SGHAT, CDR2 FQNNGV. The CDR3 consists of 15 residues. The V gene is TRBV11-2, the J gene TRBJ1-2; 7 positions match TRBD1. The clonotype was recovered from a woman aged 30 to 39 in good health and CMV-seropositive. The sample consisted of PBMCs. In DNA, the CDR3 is TGTGCCAGCAGCTACTCTTACAGGGGAGAAGATGGCTACACCTTC. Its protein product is CASSYSYRGEDGYTF.